This TCR beta chain is drawn from a study of T cell responses to AZD1222 COVID-19 vaccine. To note about this clone: Antigen: not known.

TCRdb's copy holds only in-frame clones and misses some; the assay was immunoSEQ multiplex PCR. The table has over 100,000 clones, around nine tenths seen once. Findings of the study overall: Distributed over spike, vaccine-associated CD4 TCRs predominated at 160-218 and 743-854. The sample set comprised mostly white British donors with more females, and clonal diversity was possibly underestimated. Two AZD1222 administrations were followed by greater Spike-specific TCR breadth and depth.

This TCR came from an adult in good health. The sample was peripheral blood, taken on day 0 of AZD1222 vaccination.

The CDR3 bases are TGCAGCGTTCGAACGGGCCCTGCCGGAGATCAGCCCCAGCATTTT. It encodes CSVRTGPAGDQPQHF. The V call is TRBV29-1, the J call TRBJ1-5; unclear D gene. Germline assignment: CDR1 SQVTM and CDR2 ANQGSEA. V was shortened by 5 bases and J by 5 bases, with 19 bases between the two germline ends. The CDR3 has 15 residues.